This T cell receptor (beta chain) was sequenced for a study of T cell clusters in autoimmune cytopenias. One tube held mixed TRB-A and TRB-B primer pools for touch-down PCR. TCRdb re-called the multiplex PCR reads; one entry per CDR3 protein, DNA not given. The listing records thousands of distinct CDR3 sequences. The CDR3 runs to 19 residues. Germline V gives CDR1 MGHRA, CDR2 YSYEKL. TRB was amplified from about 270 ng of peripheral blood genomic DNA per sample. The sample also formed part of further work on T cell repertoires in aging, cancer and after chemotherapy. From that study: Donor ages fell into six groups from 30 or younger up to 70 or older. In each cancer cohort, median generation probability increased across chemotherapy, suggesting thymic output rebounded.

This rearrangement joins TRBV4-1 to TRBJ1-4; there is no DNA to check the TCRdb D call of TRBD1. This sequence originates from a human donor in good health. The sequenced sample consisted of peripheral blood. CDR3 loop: CASSQSSGRLKPANEKLFF.